A selection of T cell receptor beta chains follows, all from one sample in a study of identical twins. One entry per CDR3 protein, called by TCRdb with MiXCR from the 5' RACE reads. The table shows some 760,000 distinct CDR3 sequences, with around a sixth occurring only once. These same data were also listed under a study on T cells expressing NK-cell markers.

What was sequenced was PBMCs. Receptor source: a young woman in good health. Each CDR3 is given with its conserved first and last residue. A D gene is named only where the DNA matches it firmly. The listing skips clone size in some rows; elsewhere it reads once, few, many or a size class.

J gene	V gene	clone size	D gene	CDR3 DNA	CDR3 protein
TRBJ2-7	TRBV6-6	many	.	TGTGCCAGCAGGAATTACGAGCAGTACTTC	CASRNYEQYF
TRBJ2-3	TRBV6-1	.	TRBD2	TGTGCCAGCAGCAGACTAGCGGGGGGGACATCGCAGTATTTT	CASSRLAGGTSQYF
TRBJ2-2	TRBV12-3/TRBV12-4	few	TRBD2	TGTGCCAGCAGGCTCAGCGGGAGGGAGGCCGGGGAGCTGTTTTTT	CASRLSGREAGELFF
TRBJ2-5	TRBV30	.	TRBD2	TGTGCCTGGAGTACTAGCGGGAGGGACCAAGAGACCCAGTACTTC	CAWSTSGRDQETQYF
TRBJ1-4	TRBV20-1	many	.	TGCAGTGCTAGAGGCCCGTTCAATGAAAAACTGTTTTTT	CSARGPFNEKLFF
TRBJ2-7	TRBV6-1	few	.	TGTGCCAGCAGTGGGACGGCGGGCGATCCCTACGAGCAGTACTTC	CASSGTAGDPYEQYF
TRBJ2-4	TRBV7-2	.	TRBD2	TGTGCCAGCAGCTCAAGCGGGAGGGCATACATTCAGTACTTC	CASSSSGRAYIQYF
TRBJ2-1	TRBV3-1	few	.	TGTGCCAGCACCACGGGGGCCTCCTACAATGAGCAGTTCTTC	CASTTGASYNEQFF
TRBJ2-1	TRBV6-2/TRBV6-3	few	.	TGTGCCAGCAGTTACTCAACCGGCGAGCAGTTCTTC	CASSYSTGEQFF
TRBJ2-7	TRBV7-2	.	TRBD1	TGTGCCAGCAGCGGTAGGGGACAGGAGCAGTACTTC	CASSGRGQEQYF